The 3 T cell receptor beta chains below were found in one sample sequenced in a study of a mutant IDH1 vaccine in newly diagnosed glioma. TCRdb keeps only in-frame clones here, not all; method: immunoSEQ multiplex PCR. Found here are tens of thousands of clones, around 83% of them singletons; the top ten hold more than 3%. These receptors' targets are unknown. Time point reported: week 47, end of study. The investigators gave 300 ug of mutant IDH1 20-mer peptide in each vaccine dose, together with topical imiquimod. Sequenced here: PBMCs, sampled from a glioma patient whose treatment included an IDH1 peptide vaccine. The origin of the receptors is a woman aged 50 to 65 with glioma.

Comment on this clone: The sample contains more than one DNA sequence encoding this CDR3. Here the CDR3 DNA reads TGTGCCAGTAGCCGGGCGGGGGTCAGAGAGACCCAGTACTTC. This encodes CASSRAGVRETQYF. This chain connects TRBV19 to TRBJ2-5, with 7 bases aligning to TRBD2. V dropped 6 bases and J dropped 4; count of bases not matched to a gene: 8. In germline, CDR1 is LNHDA, CDR2 SQIVND (reference sequence). The CDR3 has 14 residues.

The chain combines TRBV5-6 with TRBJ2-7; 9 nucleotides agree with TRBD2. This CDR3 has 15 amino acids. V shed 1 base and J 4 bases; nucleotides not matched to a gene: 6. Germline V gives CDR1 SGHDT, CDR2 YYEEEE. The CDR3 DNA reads TGTGCCAGCAGCTTGTGGGGACTAGCATCATACGAGCAGTACTTC. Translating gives CASSLWGLASYEQYF.

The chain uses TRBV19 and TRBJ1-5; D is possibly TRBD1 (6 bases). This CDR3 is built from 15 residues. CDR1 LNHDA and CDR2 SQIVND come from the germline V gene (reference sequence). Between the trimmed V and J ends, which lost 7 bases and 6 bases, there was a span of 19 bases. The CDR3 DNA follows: TGTGCCAGTACGAATGGACAGTTTTCCACTCAGCCCCAGCATTTT. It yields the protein CASTNGQFSTQPQHF. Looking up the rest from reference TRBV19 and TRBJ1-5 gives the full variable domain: DGGITQSPKYLFRKEGQNVTLSCEQNLNHDAMYWYRQDPGQGLRLIYYSQIVNDFQKGDIAEGYSVSREKKESFPLTVTSAQKNPTAFYLCASTNGQFSTQPQHFGDGTRLSIL.